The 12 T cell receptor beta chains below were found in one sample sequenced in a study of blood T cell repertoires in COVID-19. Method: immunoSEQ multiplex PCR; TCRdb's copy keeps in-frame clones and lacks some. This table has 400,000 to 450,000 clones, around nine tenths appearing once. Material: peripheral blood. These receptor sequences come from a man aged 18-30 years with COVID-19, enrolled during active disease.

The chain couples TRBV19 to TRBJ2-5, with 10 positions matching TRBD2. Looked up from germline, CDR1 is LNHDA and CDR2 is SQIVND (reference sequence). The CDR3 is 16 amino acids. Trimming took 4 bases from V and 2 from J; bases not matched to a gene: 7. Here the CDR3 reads CASSKAPSGSQETQYF. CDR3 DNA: TGTGCCAGTAGTAAAGCCCCTAGCGGGAGTCAAGAGACCCAGTACTTC.

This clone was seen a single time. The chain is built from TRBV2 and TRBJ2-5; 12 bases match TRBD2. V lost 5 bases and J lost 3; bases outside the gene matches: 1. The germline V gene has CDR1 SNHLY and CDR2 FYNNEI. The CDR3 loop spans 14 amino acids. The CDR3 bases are TGTGCCAGCAGTTGGACTAGCGGGAAAGAGACCCAGTACTTC. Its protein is CASSWTSGKETQYF.

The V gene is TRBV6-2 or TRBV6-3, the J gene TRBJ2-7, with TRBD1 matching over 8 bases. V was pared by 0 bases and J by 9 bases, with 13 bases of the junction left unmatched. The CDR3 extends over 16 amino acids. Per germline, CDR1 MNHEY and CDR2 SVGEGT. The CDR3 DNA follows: TGTGCCAGCAGTTACTCAGTGGTGGCAGGGGGCCGGTTGCAGTACTTC. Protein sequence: CASSYSVVAGGRLQYF.

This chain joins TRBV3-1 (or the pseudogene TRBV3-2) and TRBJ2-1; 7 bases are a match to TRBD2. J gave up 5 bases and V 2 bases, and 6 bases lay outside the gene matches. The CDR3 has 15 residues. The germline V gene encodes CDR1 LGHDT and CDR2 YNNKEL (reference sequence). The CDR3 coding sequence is TGTGCCAGCAGCCAAAGACTAGCAGTGGACAATGAGCAGTTCTTC. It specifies CASSQRLAVDNEQFF.

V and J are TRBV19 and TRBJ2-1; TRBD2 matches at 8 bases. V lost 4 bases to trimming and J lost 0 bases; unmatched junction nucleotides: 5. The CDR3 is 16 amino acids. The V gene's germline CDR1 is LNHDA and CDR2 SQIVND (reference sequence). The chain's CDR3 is CASSTTSGLSYNEQFF. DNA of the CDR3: TGTGCCAGTAGTACCACTAGCGGCCTCTCCTACAATGAGCAGTTCTTC.

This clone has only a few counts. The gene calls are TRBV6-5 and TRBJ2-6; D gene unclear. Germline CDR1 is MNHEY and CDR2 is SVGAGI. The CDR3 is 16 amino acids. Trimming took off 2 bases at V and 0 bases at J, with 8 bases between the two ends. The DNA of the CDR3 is TGTGCCAGCAGTTACGACACTGGCTCTGGGGCCAACGTCCTGACTTTC. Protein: CASSYDTGSGANVLTF.

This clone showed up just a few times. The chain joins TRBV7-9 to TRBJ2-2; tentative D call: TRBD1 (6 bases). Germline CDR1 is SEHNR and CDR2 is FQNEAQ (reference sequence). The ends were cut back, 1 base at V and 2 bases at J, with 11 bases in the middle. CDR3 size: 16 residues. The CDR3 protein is CASSLDPGHNTGELFF. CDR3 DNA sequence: TGTGCCAGCAGCTTAGACCCGGGACATAACACCGGGGAGCTGTTTTTT. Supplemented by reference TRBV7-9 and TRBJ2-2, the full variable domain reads DTGVSQNPRHKITKRGQNVTFRCDPISEHNRLYWYRQTLGQGPEFLTYFQNEAQLEKSRLLSDRFSAERPKGSFSTLEIQRTEQGDSAMYLCASSLDPGHNTGELFFGEGSRLTVL.

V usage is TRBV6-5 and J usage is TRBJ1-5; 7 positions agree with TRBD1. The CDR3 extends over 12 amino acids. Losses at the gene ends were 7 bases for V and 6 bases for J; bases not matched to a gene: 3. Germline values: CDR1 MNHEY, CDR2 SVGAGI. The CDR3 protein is CASKTGVQPQHF. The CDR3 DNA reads TGTGCCAGCAAAACAGGGGTTCAGCCCCAGCATTTT.

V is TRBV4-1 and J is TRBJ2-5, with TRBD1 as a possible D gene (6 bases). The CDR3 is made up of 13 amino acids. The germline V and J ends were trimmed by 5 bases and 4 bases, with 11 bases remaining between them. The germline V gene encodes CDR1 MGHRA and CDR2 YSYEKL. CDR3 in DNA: TGCGCCAGCAGCTCCCCCAGGGGAGAGACCCAGTACTTC. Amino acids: CASSSPRGETQYF.

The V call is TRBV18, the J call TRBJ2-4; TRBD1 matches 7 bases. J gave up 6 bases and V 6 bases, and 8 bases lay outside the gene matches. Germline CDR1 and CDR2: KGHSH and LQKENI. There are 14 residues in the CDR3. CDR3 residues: CASSQNTGANIQYF. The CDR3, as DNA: TGTGCCAGCTCCCAAAATACAGGGGCAAACATTCAGTACTTC.

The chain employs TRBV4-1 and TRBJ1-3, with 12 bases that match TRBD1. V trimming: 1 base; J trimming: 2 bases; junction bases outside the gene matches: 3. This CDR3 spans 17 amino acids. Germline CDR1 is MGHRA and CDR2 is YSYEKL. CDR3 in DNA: TGCGCCAGCAGCCAAGCCCGGGACAGGGGGCCTGGAAACACCATATATTTT. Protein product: CASSQARDRGPGNTIYF.

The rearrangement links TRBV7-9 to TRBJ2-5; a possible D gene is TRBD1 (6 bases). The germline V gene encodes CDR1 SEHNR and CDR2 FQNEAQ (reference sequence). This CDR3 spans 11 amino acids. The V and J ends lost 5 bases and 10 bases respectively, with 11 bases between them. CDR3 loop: CASSPQGGQYF. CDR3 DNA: TGTGCCAGCAGCCCCCAAGGGGGCCAGTACTTC.